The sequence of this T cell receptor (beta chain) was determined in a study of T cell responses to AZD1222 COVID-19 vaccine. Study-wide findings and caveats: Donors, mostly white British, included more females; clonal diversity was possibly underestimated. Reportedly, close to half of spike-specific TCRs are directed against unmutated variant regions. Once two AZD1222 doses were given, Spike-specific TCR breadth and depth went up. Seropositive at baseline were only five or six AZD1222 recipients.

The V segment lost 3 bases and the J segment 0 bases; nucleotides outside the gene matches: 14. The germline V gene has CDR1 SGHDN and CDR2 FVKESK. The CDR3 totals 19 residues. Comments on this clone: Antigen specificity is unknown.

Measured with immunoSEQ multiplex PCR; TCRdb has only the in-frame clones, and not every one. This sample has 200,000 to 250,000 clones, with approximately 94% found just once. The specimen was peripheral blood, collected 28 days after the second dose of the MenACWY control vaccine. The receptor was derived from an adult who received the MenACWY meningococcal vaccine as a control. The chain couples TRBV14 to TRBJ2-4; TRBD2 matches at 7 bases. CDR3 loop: CASSHALAANPLAKNIQYF. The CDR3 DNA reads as TGTGCCAGCAGCCACGCGCTAGCGGCAAACCCTTTAGCCAAAAACATTCAGTACTTC. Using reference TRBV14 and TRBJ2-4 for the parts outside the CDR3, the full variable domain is EAGVTQFPSHSVIEKGQTVTLRCDPISGHDNLYWYRRVMGKEIKFLLHFVKESKQDESGMPNNRFLAERTGGTYSTLKVQPAELEDSGVYFCASSHALAANPLAKNIQYFGAGTRLSVL.